This TCR beta chain was sequenced during a study of identical twins. Healthy Caucasian individuals made up all the donors. General study points: When twins shared out-of-frame alpha sequences, those sequences had excess low generation probability.

MiXCR, applied by TCRdb to the 5' RACE reads, yields one record per CDR3 protein. The sample lists hundreds of thousands of distinct CDR3 sequences; 5.5% to 6.5% were seen once. Trimming removed 1 base from V and 3 bases from J, with 15 bases in between. The CDR3 length is 16 residues. From germline, CDR1 is SGHNT and CDR2 YENEEA. Comment on this clonotype: Its target is unknown.

J is TRBJ1-1 and V is TRBV11-3; D is unclear. Sequencing used naive T cells sorted from blood. The sequence was obtained from a young man in good health. CDR3 amino acids: CASSLAVGNLDTEAFF. CDR3 in DNA: TGTGCCAGCAGCTTAGCGGTGGGCAACCTGGACACTGAAGCTTTCTTT.